Each of the 6 T cell receptor beta chains below was sequenced from the same sample in a study of T-cell memory formation after mild COVID-19. From the 5' RACE reads, TCRdb called clonotypes with MiXCR, one entry per CDR3 protein. Of almost 350,000 distinct CDR3 sequences listed, approximately 22% are singletons. Source material: PBMCs or a T cell subset sorted from them (not recorded which). The receptors were gathered from a man younger than 35 who had mild COVID-19 (a few samples of this study predate the infection). Cell type and time point are not known.

This clonotype was recorded at least ten times. V is TRBV4-2 and J is TRBJ2-7; D not certain. In germline, CDR1 is LGHNA, CDR2 YNFKEQ. V lost 6 bases and J 2 bases, leaving 8 bases between the germline ends. The CDR3 totals 12 residues. CDR3 nucleotide sequence: TGTGCCAGCAGTTACGAAACCTACGAGCAGTACTTC. Translated, it gives CASSYETYEQYF.

In its sample, this clonotype was seen a few times. The chain combines TRBV19 with TRBJ2-5; D is possibly TRBD2 (5 bases). This CDR3 region has 13 residues. The V and J ends lost 8 bases and 5 bases respectively, with 15 bases between them. Germline CDR1 and CDR2: LNHDA and SQIVND (reference sequence). The CDR3 is CASSGSWRETQYF. The CDR3 DNA follows: TGTGCCAGTTCGGGGTCATGGCGGGAGACCCAGTACTTC.

This clonotype was seen a handful of times. The J gene is TRBJ1-5, the V gene TRBV7-2, with D possibly being TRBD1 (5 bases). Trimming cost V 5 bases and J 3 bases, with 14 bases left between them. The CDR3 length is 15 residues. Germline CDR1 SGHTA, CDR2 FQGNSA. CDR3 protein: CASSPGAGNNQPQHF. The DNA of the CDR3 is TGTGCCAGCAGCCCCGGGGCAGGGAACAATCAGCCCCAGCATTTT.

This clonotype was seen a handful of times. V usage is TRBV7-2 and J usage is TRBJ2-1; tentative D call: TRBD1 (6 bases). V lost 5 bases and J 4 bases, leaving 15 bases between the germline ends. Germline lookup yields CDR1 SGHTA and CDR2 FQGNSA. This CDR3 is built from 15 residues. Written as DNA, the CDR3 is TGTGCCAGCAGCAAAACAGGGTTCAAATACAATGAGCAGTTCTTC. Translating gives CASSKTGFKYNEQFF.

The chain links TRBV5-6 to TRBJ1-1; D is uncertain. The CDR3 contains 13 residues. V was pared by 2 bases and J by 4 bases, with 9 bases between. Germline V gene data show CDR1 as SGHDT and CDR2 as YYEEEE. CDR3 region: CASSLYLVTEAFF. The DNA of the CDR3 is TGTGCCAGCAGCTTATATCTTGTCACTGAAGCTTTCTTT.

Ten or more counts support this clonotype. V usage is TRBV9 and J usage is TRBJ2-3; D not resolved. Germline assignment: CDR1 SGDLS and CDR2 YYNGEE. The CDR3 contains 11 residues. V lost 0 bases and J 9 bases, leaving 5 bases between the germline ends. CDR3 nucleotide sequence: TGTGCCAGCAGCGTAGTAGGAACGCAGTATTTT. Translated, it gives CASSVVGTQYF.